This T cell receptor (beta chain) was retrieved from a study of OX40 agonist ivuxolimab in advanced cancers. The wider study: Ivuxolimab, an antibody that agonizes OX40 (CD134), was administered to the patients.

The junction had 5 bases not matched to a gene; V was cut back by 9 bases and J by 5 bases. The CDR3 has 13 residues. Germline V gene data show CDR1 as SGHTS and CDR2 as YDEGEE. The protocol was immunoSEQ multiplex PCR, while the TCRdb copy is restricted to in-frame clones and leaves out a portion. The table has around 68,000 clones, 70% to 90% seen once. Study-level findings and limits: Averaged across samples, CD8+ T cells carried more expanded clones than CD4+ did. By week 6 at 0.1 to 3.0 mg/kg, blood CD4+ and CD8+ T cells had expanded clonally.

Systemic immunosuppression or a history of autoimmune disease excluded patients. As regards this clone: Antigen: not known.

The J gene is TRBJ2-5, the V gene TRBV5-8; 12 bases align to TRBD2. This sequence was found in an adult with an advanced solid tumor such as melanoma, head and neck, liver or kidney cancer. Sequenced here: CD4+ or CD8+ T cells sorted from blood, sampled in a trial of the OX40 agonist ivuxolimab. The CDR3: CATRLAGVETQYF. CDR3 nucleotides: TGTGCCACCAGACTAGCGGGAGTTGAGACCCAGTACTTC.